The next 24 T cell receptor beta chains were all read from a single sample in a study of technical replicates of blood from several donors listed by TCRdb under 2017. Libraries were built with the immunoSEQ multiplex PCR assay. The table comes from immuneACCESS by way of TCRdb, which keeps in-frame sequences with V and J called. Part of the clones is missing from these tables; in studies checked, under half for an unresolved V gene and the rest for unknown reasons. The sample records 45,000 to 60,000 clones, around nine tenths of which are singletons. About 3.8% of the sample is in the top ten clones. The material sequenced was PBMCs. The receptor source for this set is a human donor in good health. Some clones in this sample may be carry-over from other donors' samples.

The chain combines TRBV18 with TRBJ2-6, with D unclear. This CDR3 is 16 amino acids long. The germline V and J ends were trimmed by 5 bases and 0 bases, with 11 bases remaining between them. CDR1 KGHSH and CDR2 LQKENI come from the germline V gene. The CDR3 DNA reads TGTGCCAGCTCAGGTCGGCGGAGCTCTGGGGCCAACGTCCTGACTTTC. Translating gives CASSGRRSSGANVLTF.

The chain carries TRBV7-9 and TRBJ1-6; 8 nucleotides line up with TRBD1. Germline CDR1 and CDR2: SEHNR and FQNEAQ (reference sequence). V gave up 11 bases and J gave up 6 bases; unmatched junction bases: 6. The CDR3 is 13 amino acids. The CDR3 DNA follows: TGTGCCGGAGGACAGGGTGCTAATTCACCCCTCCACTTT. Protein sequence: CAGGQGANSPLHF.

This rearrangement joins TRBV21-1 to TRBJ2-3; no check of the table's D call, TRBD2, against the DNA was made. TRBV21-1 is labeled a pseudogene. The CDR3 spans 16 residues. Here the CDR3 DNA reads TGTGCCAGCAGCAAATCTGCGCGGGAGGTGTCAGATACGCAGTATTTT. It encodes CASSKSAREVSDTQYF.

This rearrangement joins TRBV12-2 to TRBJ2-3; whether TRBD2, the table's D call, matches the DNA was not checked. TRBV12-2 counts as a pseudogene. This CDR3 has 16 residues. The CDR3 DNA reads TGTGCAAGTCGTCCGAGGTGGAGGGTGTGTCCAGATACGCAGTATTTT. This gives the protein CASRPRWRVCPDTQYF.

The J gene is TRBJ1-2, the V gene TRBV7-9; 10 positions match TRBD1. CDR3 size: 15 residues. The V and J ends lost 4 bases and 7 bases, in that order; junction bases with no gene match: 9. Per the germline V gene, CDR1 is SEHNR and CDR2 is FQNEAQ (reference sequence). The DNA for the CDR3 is TGTGCCAGCAGCTCGGGGACAGGGGCACGCACTGGCTACACCTTC. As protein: CASSSGTGARTGYTF.

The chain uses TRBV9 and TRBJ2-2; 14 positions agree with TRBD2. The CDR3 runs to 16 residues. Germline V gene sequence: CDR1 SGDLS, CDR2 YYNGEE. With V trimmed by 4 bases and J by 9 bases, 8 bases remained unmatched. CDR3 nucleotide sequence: TGTGCCAGCAGCCCTCGGACTAGCGGGGGGAACCGGGAGCTGTTTTTT. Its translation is CASSPRTSGGNRELFF.

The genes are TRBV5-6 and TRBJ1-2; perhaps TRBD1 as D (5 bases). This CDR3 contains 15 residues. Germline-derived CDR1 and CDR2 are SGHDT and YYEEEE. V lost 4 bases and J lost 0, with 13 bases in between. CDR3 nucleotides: TGTGCCAGCAGCGTTGGACACGAAGCTAACTATGGCTACACCTTC. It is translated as CASSVGHEANYGYTF.

CDR3 sequence: CSASPEFNYGYTF. Written as DNA, the CDR3 is TGCAGCGCGAGTCCGGAGTTCAACTATGGCTACACCTTC. The V call is TRBV29-1, the J call TRBJ1-2; D gene uncertain. This CDR3 has 13 residues. Germline V CDR1 and CDR2: SQVTM, ANQGSEA. With 7 bases removed from V and 2 bases from J, the gap between germline ends came to 14 bases.

The DNA of the CDR3 is TGCGCCAGCAGCCCCGGGACTAGCGGGGGGACCTCTGGGGCCAACGTCCTGACTTTC. Translated, it gives CASSPGTSGGTSGANVLTF. The J gene is TRBJ2-6, the V gene TRBV5-1; the match to TRBD2 covers 15 bases. V was clipped by 4 bases and J by 0 bases; unmatched bases: 5. From germline, CDR1 is SGHRS and CDR2 YFSETQ. The CDR3 extends over 19 amino acids.

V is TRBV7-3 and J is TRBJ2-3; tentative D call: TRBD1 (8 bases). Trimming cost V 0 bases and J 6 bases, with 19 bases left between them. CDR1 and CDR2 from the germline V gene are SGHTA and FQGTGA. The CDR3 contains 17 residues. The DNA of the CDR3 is TGTGCCAGCAGCTTAACATATGGACAGGGAGGGTCGGATACGCAGTATTTT. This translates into CASSLTYGQGGSDTQYF.

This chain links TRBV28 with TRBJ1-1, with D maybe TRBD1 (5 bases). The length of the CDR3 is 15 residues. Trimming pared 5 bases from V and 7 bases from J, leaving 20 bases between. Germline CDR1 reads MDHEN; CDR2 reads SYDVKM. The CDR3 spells CASSASSQGRSEAFF. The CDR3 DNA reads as TGTGCCAGCAGTGCCTCATCTCAGGGCCGCAGTGAAGCTTTCTTT.

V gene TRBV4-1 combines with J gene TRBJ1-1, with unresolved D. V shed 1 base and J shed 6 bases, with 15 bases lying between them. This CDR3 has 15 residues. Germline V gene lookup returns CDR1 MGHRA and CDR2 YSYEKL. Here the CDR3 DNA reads TGCGCCAGCAGCCAAGTGGTCTTTACAATCTCTGAAGCTTTCTTT. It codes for CASSQVVFTISEAFF.

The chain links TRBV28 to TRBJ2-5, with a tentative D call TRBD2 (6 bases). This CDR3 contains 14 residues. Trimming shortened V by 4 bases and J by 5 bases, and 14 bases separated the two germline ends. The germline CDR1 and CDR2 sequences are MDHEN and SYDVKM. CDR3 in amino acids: CASSWAGRPETQYF. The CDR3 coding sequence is TGTGCCAGCAGTTGGGCTGGGAGGCCCGAGACCCAGTACTTC.

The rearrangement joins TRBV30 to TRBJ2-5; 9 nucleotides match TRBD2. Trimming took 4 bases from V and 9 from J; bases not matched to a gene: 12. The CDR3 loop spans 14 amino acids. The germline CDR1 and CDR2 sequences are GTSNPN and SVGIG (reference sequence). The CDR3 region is CAWKQPSGAMAQYF. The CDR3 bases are TGTGCCTGGAAGCAACCTAGCGGGGCCATGGCCCAGTACTTC.

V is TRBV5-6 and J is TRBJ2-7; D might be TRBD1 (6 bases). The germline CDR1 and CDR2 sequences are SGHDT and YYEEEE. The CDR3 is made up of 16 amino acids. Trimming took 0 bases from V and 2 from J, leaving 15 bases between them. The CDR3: CASSLVDIQGPYEQYF. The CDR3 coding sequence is TGTGCCAGCAGCTTGGTTGACATCCAGGGGCCCTACGAGCAGTACTTC.

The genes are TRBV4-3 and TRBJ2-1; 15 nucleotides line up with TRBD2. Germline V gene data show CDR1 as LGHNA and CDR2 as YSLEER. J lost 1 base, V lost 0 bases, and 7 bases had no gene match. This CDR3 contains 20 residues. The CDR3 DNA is TGCGCCAGCAGCCAAGATGTGGGACTAGCGGGAGGTCGGTCCTACAATGAGCAGTTCTTC. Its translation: CASSQDVGLAGGRSYNEQFF.

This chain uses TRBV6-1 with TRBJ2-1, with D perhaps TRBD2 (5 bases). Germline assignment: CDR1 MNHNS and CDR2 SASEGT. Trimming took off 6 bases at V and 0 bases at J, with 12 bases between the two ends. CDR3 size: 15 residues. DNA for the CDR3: TGTGCCAGCAGGCGCGCGGGTAGCTCCTACAATGAGCAGTTCTTC. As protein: CASRRAGSSYNEQFF.

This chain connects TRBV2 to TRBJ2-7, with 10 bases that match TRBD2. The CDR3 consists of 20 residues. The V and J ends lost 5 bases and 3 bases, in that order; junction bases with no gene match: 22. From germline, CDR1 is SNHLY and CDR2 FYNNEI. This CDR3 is CASSIRQGMVLAGALYEQYF. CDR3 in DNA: TGTGCCAGCAGTATCCGACAGGGGATGGTGCTAGCGGGAGCCCTCTACGAGCAGTACTTC.

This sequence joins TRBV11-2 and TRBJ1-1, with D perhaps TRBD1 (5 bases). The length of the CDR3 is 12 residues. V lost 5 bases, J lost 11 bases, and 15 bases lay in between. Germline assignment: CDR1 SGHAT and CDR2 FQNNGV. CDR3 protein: CASSATGLRAFF. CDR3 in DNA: TGTGCCAGCAGCGCGACGGGACTAAGGGCTTTCTTT.

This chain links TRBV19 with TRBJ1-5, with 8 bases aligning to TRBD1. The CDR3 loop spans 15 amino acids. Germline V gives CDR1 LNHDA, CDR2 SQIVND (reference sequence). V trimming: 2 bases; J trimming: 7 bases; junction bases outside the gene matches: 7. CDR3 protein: CASSISSGGGQPQHF. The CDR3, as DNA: TGTGCCAGTAGTATAAGTTCAGGGGGCGGCCAGCCCCAGCATTTT.

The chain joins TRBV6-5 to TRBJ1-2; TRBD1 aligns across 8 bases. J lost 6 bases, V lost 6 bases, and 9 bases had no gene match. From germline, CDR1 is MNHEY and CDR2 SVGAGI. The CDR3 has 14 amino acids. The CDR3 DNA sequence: TGTGCCAGCAGAAAAAAGGACAGGGTGGATGGCTACACCTTC. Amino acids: CASRKKDRVDGYTF.

The CDR3 nucleotides are TGTGCCAGCAGCGTAGCAGCGGGGGCCCGATCCTATGGCTACACCTTC. Translating gives CASSVAAGARSYGYTF. This rearrangement joins TRBV9 to TRBJ1-2, with a weak D call TRBD1 (6 bases). Trimming shortened V by 0 bases and J by 4 bases, and 16 bases separated the two germline ends. Germline V lookup: CDR1 SGDLS, CDR2 YYNGEE. The CDR3 loop spans 16 amino acids.

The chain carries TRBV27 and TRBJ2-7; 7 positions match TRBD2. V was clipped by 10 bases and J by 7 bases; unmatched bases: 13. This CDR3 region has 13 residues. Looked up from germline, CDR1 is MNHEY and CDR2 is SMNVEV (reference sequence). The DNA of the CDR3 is TGTGCCATCTCACGGGGGGTATTCGGGGAGCAGTACTTC. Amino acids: CAISRGVFGEQYF.

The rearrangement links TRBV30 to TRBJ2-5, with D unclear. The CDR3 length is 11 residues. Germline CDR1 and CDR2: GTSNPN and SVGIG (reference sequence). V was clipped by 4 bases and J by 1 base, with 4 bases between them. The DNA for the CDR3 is TGTGCCTGGACGGGCCAAGAGACCCAGTACTTC. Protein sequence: CAWTGQETQYF.